The TCR beta chain described here comes from a study of blood T cell repertoires in COVID-19. Study summary: Italy, Spain and the United States were the sources of the convalescent and acute COVID-19 samples. The cDNA or gDNA used as material had been derived from T cells, B-cell-depleted T cells, or PBMCs.

Original analysis: From reference gene primer amplification, estimates of nucleated cell counts were derived. Using immunoSEQ multiplex PCR, the repertoire was profiled, and TCRdb retains in-frame clones only, with some absent. V, J and clone size are those of that table, while D and trimming were read from the DNA. The sample includes about 170,000 clones, roughly 91% of them seen just once. Germline V gives CDR1 SGHTA, CDR2 FQGNSA. The CDR3 length is 12 residues. With regard to this clone: At one end, the junction sequence differs from germline, possibly due to a read error.

V is TRBV7-2 and J is TRBJ1-2; 9 nucleotides agree with TRBD1. Sequences were obtained from peripheral blood. This clonotype was sampled from a man between 50 and 59 years old who had recovered from COVID-19. The CDR3 nucleotides read TGTGCCAGCAGCTCAGCTGGACAGGGGCACTTCTTC. As protein: CASSSAGQGHFF.